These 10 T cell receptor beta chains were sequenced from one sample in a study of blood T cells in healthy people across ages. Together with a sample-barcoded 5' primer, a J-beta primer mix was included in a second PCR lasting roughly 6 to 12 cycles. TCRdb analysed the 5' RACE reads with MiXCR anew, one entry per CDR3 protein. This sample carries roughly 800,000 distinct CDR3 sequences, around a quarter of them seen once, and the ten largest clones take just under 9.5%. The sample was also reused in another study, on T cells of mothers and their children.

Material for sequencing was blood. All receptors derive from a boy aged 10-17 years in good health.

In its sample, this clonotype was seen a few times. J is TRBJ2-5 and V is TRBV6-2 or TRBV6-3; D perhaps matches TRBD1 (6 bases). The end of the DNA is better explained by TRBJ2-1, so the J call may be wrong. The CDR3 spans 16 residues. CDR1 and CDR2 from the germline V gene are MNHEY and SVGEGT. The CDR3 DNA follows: TGTGCCAGCAGTTACTCTATCGGGACACACTACAATGAGCAGTTCTTC. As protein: CASSYSIGTHYNEQFF.

The CDR3 coding sequence is TGCAGCGTGAGGGGACTAGCGGGGGCCAATGAGCAGTTCTTC. Amino acid sequence: CSVRGLAGANEQFF. V and J are TRBV29-1 and TRBJ2-5; 14 positions agree with TRBD2. The end of the DNA is better explained by TRBJ2-1, so the J call may be wrong. The CDR3 totals 14 residues. The germline gives CDR1 SQVTM, CDR2 ANQGSEA.

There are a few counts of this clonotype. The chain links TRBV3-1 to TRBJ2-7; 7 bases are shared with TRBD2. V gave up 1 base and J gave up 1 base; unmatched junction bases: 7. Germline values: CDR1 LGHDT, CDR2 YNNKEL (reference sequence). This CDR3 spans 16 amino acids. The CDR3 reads CASSQGASGASYEQYF. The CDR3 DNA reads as TGTGCCAGCAGCCAAGGAGCCAGCGGGGCTTCCTACGAGCAGTACTTC.

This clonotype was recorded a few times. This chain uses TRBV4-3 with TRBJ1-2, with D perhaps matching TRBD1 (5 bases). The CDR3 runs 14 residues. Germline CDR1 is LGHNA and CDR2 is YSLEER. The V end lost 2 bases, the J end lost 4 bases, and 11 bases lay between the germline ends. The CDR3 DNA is TGCGCCAGCAGCCAACAGCCTACAGGCTATGGCTACACCTTC. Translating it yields CASSQQPTGYGYTF.

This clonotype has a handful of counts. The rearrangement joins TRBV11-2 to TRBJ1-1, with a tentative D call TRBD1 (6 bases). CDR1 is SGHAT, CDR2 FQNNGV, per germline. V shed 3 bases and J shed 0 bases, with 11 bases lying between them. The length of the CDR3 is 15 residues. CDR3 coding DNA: TGTGCCAGCAGCTTTCCAGGGGAACTGAACACTGAAGCTTTCTTT. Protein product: CASSFPGELNTEAFF.

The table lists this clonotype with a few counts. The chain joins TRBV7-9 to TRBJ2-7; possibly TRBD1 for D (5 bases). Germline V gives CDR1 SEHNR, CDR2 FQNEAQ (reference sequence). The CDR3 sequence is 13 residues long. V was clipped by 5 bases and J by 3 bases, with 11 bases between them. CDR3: CASSIQENYEQYF. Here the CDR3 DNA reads TGTGCCAGCAGCATACAGGAGAACTACGAGCAGTACTTC. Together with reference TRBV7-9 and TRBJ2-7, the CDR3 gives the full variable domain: DTGVSQNPRHKITKRGQNVTFRCDPISEHNRLYWYRQTLGQGPEFLTYFQNEAQLEKSRLLSDRFSAERPKGSFSTLEIQRTEQGDSAMYLCASSIQENYEQYFGPGTRLTVT.

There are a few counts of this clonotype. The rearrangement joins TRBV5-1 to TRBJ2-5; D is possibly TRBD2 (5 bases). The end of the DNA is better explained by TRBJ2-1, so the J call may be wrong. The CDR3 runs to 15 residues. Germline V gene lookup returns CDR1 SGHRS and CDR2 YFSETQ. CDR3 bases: TGCGCCAGCAGCTTGGCGGGGAGTCGGGACAATGAGCAGTTCTTC. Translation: CASSLAGSRDNEQFF.

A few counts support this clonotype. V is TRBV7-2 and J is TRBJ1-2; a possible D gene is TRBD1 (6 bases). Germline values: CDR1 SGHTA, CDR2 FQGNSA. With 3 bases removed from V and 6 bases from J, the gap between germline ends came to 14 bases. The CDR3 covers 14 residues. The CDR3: CASSFARQEDGYTF. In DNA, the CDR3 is TGTGCCAGCAGCTTTGCGAGACAGGAAGATGGCTACACCTTC. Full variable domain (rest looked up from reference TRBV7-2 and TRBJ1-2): GAGVSQSPSNKVTEKGKDVELRCDPISGHTALYWYRQSLGQGLEFLIYFQGNSAPDKSGLPSDRFSAERTGGSVSTLTIQRTQQEDSAVYLCASSFARQEDGYTFGSGTRLTVV.

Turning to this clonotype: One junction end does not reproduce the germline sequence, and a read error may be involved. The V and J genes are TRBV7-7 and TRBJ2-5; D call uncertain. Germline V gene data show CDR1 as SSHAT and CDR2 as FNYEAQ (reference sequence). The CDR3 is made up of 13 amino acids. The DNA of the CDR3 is TGTGCTAGCAGCTTGAATACCGAAGAGACCCGGTACTTC. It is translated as CASSLNTEETRYF.

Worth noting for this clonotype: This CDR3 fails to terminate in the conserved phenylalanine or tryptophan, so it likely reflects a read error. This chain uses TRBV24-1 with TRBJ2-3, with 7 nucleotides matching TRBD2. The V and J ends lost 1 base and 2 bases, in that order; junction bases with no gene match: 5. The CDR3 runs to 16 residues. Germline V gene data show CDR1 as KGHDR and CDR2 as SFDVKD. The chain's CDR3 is CATSDFSGKNTDTQYL. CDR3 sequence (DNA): TGTGCCACCAGTGATTTCAGCGGGAAAAACACAGATACGCAGTATCTT.